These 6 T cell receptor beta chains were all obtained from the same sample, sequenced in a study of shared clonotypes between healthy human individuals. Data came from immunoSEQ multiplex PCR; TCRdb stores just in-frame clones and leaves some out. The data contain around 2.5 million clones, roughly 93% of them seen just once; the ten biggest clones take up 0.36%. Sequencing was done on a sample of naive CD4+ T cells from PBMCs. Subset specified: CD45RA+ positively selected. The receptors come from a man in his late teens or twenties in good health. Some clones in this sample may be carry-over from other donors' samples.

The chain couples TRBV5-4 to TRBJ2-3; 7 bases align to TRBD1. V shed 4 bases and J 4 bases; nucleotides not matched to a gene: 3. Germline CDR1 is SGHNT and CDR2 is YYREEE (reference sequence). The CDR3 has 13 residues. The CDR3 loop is CASSHTGADTQYF. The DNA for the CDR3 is TGTGCCAGCAGCCATACAGGGGCAGATACGCAGTATTTT.

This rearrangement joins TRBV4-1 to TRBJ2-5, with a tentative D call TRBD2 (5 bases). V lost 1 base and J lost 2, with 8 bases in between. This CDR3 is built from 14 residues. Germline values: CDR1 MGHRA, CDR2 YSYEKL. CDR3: CASSQGTLQETQYF. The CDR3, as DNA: TGCGCCAGCAGCCAAGGGACTTTACAAGAGACCCAGTACTTC.

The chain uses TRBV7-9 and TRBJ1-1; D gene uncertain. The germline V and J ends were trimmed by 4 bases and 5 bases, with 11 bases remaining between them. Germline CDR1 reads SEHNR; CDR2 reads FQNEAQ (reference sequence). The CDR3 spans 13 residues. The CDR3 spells CASSSPGRTEAFF. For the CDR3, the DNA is TGTGCCAGCAGCTCTCCCGGGAGGACTGAAGCTTTCTTT.

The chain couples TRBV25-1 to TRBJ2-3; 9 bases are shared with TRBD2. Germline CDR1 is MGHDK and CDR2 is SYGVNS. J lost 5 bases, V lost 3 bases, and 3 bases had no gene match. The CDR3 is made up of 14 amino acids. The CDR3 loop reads CASSDGLALDTQYF. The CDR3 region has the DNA TGTGCCAGCAGTGATGGACTAGCGTTAGATACGCAGTATTTT.

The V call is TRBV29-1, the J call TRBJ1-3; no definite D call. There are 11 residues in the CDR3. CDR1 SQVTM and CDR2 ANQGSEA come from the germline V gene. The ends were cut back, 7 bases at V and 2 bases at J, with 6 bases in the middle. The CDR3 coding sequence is TGCAGCGCCTCTGCTGGAAACACCATATATTTT. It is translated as CSASAGNTIYF.

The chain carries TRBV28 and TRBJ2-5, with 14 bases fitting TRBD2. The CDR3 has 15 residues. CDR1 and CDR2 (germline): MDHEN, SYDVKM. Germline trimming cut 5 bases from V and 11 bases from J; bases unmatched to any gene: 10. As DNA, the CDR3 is TGTGCCAGCAGTGGGACTAGCGGGAGACGTGGGGAGCAGTACTTC. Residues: CASSGTSGRRGEQYF.